The next 10 T cell receptor beta chains were all read from a single sample in a study of chemoradiotherapy in HPV16-positive cancers. Data came from immunoSEQ multiplex PCR; TCRdb stores just in-frame clones and leaves some out. The sample includes about 2,500 clones, about 84% of them seen just once. Sample: tumor tissue, taken from a patient who underwent chemoradiotherapy. The receptors shown here come from a human donor with HPV-associated anogenital cancer.

The chain has TRBV7-8 and TRBJ2-6, with D unclear. The CDR3 contains 18 residues. The V gene's germline CDR1 is SGHVS and CDR2 FQNEAQ. V lost 5 bases to trimming and J lost 5 bases, with 22 bases between them. CDR3 in DNA: TGTGCCAGCAGCGAAGCTTGTTACCCACAAAGTCGGGCCAACGTCCTGACTTTC. It codes for CASSEACYPQSRANVLTF. Variable domain in full (rest from reference TRBV7-8 and TRBJ2-6): GAGVSQSPRYKVAKRGQDVALRCDPISGHVSLFWYQQALGQGPEFLTYFQNEAQLDKSGLPSDRFFAERPEGSVSTLKIQRTQQEDSAVYLCASSEACYPQSRANVLTFGAGSRLTVL.

The genes are TRBV21-1 and TRBJ2-7; TRBD1 reflects the table's D call only, with no check against the DNA. TRBV21-1 is assigned pseudogene status. This CDR3 is 16 amino acids long. CDR3 loop: CASSPGQGVLSYEQYF. DNA for the CDR3: TGTGCCAGCAGCCCCGGACAGGGGGTTCTATCCTACGAGCAGTACTTC.

V and J are TRBV27 and TRBJ1-6, with a tentative D call TRBD1 (5 bases). CDR1 MNHEY and CDR2 SMNVEV come from the germline V gene (reference sequence). The CDR3 runs 16 residues. The germline V and J ends were trimmed by 2 bases and 9 bases, with 17 bases remaining between them. CDR3 bases: TGTGCCAGCAGTTTACGTATGGGGGGTGAGGCTTCACCCCTCCACTTT. Amino acid sequence: CASSLRMGGEASPLHF.

V is TRBV11-2 and J is TRBJ1-1; 9 bases align to TRBD1. The CDR3 length is 12 residues. Germline lookup yields CDR1 SGHAT and CDR2 FQNNGV. J was trimmed by 4 bases and V by 8 bases; bases with no gene match: 2. The CDR3 sequence: CASGTGFTEAFF. The CDR3 DNA reads TGTGCCAGCGGGACAGGGTTCACTGAAGCTTTCTTT.

The CDR3 sequence is CASSLAAGGRVAFF. The CDR3 coding sequence is TGTGCCAGCAGCTTGGCAGCTGGGGGGCGCGTAGCTTTCTTT. The chain combines TRBV5-6 with TRBJ1-1; D may be TRBD1 (6 bases). The length of the CDR3 is 14 residues. Germline CDR1 is SGHDT and CDR2 is YYEEEE. V was shortened by 0 bases and J by 10 bases, with 16 bases between the two germline ends.

The rearrangement uses TRBV2 and TRBJ1-5; no firm D call. Per germline, CDR1 SNHLY and CDR2 FYNNEI. V was cut by 4 bases and J by 8 bases, with 15 bases left in between. This CDR3 contains 14 residues. The CDR3: CASSVWPFYEPQHF. DNA for the CDR3: TGTGCCAGCAGTGTCTGGCCCTTTTATGAGCCCCAGCATTTT.

The genes are TRBV5-6 and TRBJ2-1; TRBD2 might be the D (5 bases). V was cut by 6 bases and J by 4 bases, with 20 bases left in between. The CDR3 is 16 residues long. Germline CDR1 reads SGHDT; CDR2 reads YYEEEE. This CDR3 is CASTLGLGELYNEQFF. CDR3 DNA sequence: TGTGCCAGCACCCTTGGCCTCGGGGAGCTTTACAATGAGCAGTTCTTC.

This sequence joins TRBV6-6 and TRBJ1-5, with a possible D match to TRBD1 (6 bases). V was clipped by 5 bases and J by 2 bases, with 13 bases between them. Germline-derived CDR1 and CDR2 are MNHNY and SVGAGI (reference sequence). The CDR3 has 15 amino acids. CDR3 in amino acids: CASSHRVDGNQPQHF. CDR3 DNA sequence: TGTGCCAGCAGTCACAGGGTGGATGGCAATCAGCCCCAGCATTTT.

This clone was observed a handful of times. The J gene is TRBJ2-5, the V gene TRBV27; 7 positions agree with TRBD2. The germline CDR1 and CDR2 sequences are MNHEY and SMNVEV (reference sequence). The CDR3 consists of 16 residues. V was clipped by 5 bases and J by 3 bases; unmatched bases: 12. In DNA form, the CDR3 reads TGTGCCAGCAGTGCCGGACTAGATTCGGTAGAAGAGACCCAGTACTTC. Translation: CASSAGLDSVEETQYF.

The chain links TRBV7-9 to TRBJ2-1, with D hard to call. Trimming shortened V by 5 bases and J by 10 bases, and 9 bases separated the two germline ends. Germline V gives CDR1 SEHNR, CDR2 FQNEAQ (reference sequence). The CDR3 runs to 11 residues. CDR3 amino acids: CASSRTGEQFF. The DNA of the CDR3 is TGTGCCAGCAGCCGAACCGGCGAGCAGTTCTTC.